These T cell receptor beta chains were read from a single sample in a study of vaccination and CD4 T cells after COVID-19. These receptors have no known antigen. TCRdb used MiXCR to reprocess the PCR reads, holding one entry per CDR3 protein. There are about 15,000 distinct CDR3 sequences in the sample; around 59% occur only once, and roughly 19% lies in the top ten. The sequenced sample consisted of CD4+ T cells from blood, cultured in vitro. The receptors originated from a human donor who had recovered from COVID-19. Each CDR3 is given with its conserved first and last residue. Each record gives: D gene, V gene, J gene, CDR3 length, CDR3 protein. A D gene is named only where the DNA matches it firmly.

D gene: .
V gene: TRBV6-1
J gene: TRBJ1-6
CDR3 length: 12
CDR3 protein: CASSEAPSPLHF

D gene: TRBD1
V gene: TRBV28
J gene: TRBJ1-6
CDR3 length: 15
CDR3 protein: CASSPPGQLNSPLHF

D gene: TRBD1
V gene: TRBV10-3
J gene: TRBJ2-3
CDR3 length: 21
CDR3 protein: CAISDKRGRTGAPRSTDTQYF

D gene: TRBD2
V gene: TRBV20-1
J gene: TRBJ2-2
CDR3 length: 16
CDR3 protein: CSARRASGSYTGELFF

D gene: .
V gene: TRBV27
J gene: TRBJ1-1
CDR3 length: 15
CDR3 protein: CASSGNRLLNTEAFF

D gene: .
V gene: TRBV20-1
J gene: TRBJ1-2
CDR3 length: 11
CDR3 protein: CSATDSRGYTF

D gene: .
V gene: TRBV24-1
J gene: TRBJ2-2
CDR3 length: 13
CDR3 protein: CATSDTNTGELFF

D gene: TRBD2
V gene: TRBV7-2
J gene: TRBJ2-3
CDR3 length: 16
CDR3 protein: CASSPRLAGSSDTQYF

D gene: .
V gene: TRBV5-8
J gene: TRBJ2-3
CDR3 length: 16
CDR3 protein: CASSYPPRGAADTQYF

D gene: TRBD1
V gene: TRBV7-3
J gene: TRBJ2-3
CDR3 length: 14
CDR3 protein: CASSRTGGTDTQYF

D gene: .
V gene: TRBV7-9
J gene: TRBJ2-2
CDR3 length: 17
CDR3 protein: CASSLWVKQGATGELFF

D gene: .
V gene: TRBV20-1
J gene: TRBJ1-2
CDR3 length: 13
CDR3 protein: CSARDIRGRGYTF

D gene: TRBD1
V gene: TRBV2
J gene: TRBJ1-5
CDR3 length: 16
CDR3 protein: CASRRDRQGWNQPQHF

D gene: TRBD1
V gene: TRBV20-1
J gene: TRBJ1-2
CDR3 length: 15
CDR3 protein: CSAPGGGASDYGYTF

D gene: TRBD2
V gene: TRBV7-6
J gene: TRBJ2-3
CDR3 length: 22
CDR3 protein: CASSLAPQPGLAGGPTTGTQYF

D gene: TRBD1
V gene: TRBV19
J gene: TRBJ2-7
CDR3 length: 14
CDR3 protein: CASSRTGGSYEQYF

D gene: TRBD1
V gene: TRBV12-3/TRBV12-4
J gene: TRBJ1-2
CDR3 length: 13
CDR3 protein: CASSLADRGGYTF

D gene: .
V gene: TRBV20-1
J gene: TRBJ1-6
CDR3 length: 16
CDR3 protein: CSAGSRASSYNSPLHF

D gene: .
V gene: TRBV7-9
J gene: TRBJ1-5
CDR3 length: 13
CDR3 protein: CASSLEGGQPQHF

D gene: .
V gene: TRBV24-1
J gene: TRBJ2-1
CDR3 length: 13
CDR3 protein: CATSEESYNEQFF

D gene: .
V gene: TRBV6-5
J gene: TRBJ1-4
CDR3 length: 17
CDR3 protein: CASSYPVSTPTNEKLFF

D gene: .
V gene: TRBV29-1
J gene: TRBJ1-1
CDR3 length: 14
CDR3 protein: CSVETTRWSTEAFF

D gene: .
V gene: TRBV20-1
J gene: TRBJ1-1
CDR3 length: 12
CDR3 protein: CSARSGDTEAFF

D gene: .
V gene: TRBV7-9
J gene: TRBJ2-5
CDR3 length: 17
CDR3 protein: CASSLARSRDDTETQYF

D gene: TRBD1
V gene: TRBV19
J gene: TRBJ1-1
CDR3 length: 14
CDR3 protein: CASSRGQGTGEAFF

D gene: .
V gene: TRBV7-2
J gene: TRBJ2-1
CDR3 length: 17
CDR3 protein: CASSLLQSRGSFHEQFF

D gene: .
V gene: TRBV28
J gene: TRBJ1-2
CDR3 length: 12
CDR3 protein: CASSLAGDGYTF

D gene: .
V gene: TRBV10-1
J gene: TRBJ2-2
CDR3 length: 15
CDR3 protein: CASSESRGNTGELFF

D gene: .
V gene: TRBV6-1
J gene: TRBJ1-6
CDR3 length: 14
CDR3 protein: CASSGQSFNSPLHF

D gene: TRBD1
V gene: TRBV7-3
J gene: TRBJ2-3
CDR3 length: 16
CDR3 protein: CASSLGTGGYTDTQYF

D gene: .
V gene: TRBV14
J gene: TRBJ2-2
CDR3 length: 15
CDR3 protein: CASSQETENTGELFF